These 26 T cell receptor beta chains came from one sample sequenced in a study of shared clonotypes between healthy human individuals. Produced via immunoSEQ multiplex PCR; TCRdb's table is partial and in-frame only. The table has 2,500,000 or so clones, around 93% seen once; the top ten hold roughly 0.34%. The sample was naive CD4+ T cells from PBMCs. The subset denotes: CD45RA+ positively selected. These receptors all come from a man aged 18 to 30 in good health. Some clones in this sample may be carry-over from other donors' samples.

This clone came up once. DNA of the CDR3: TGCAGCGTTGGCGACTACTTTGGGACGGGGGAGCAGTACTTC. Translating it yields CSVGDYFGTGEQYF. The rearrangement uses TRBV29-1 and TRBJ2-7, with D perhaps TRBD1 or TRBD2 (5 bases each). Germline loops: CDR1 SQVTM, CDR2 ANQGSEA. This CDR3 contains 14 residues. The V gene lost 4 bases and the J gene lost 7 bases, with 20 bases spanning the gap.

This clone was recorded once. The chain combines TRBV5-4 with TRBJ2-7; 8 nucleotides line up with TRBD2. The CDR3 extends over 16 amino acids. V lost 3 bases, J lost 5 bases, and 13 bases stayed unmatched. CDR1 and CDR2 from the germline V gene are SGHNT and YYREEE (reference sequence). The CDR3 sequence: CASSSRGSGNRDEQYF. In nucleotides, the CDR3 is TGTGCCAGCAGCTCGCGGGGTAGCGGGAACCGGGACGAGCAGTACTTC.

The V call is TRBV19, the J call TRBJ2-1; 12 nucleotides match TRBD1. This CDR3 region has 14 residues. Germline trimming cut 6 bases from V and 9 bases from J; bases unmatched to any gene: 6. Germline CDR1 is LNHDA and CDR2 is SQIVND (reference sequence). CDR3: CASSFRDRGPEQFF. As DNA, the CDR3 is TGTGCCAGTAGCTTCAGGGACAGGGGGCCTGAGCAGTTCTTC.

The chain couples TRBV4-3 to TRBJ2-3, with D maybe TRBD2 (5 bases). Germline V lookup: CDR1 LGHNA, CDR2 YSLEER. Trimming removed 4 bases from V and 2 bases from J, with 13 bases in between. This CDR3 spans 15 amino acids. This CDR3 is CASSPKTGITDTQYF. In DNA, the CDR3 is TGCGCCAGCAGCCCCAAGACGGGGATCACAGATACGCAGTATTTT.

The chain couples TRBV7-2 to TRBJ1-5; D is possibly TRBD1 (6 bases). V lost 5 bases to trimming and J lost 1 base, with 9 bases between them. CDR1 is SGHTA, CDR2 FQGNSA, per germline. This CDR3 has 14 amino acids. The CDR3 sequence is CASSVDRSNQPQHF. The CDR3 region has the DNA TGTGCCAGCAGCGTAGACAGGAGCAATCAGCCCCAGCATTTT.

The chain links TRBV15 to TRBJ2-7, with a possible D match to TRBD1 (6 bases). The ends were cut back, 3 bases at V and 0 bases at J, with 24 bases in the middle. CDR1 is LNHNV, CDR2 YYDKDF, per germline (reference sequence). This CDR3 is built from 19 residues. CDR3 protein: CATSSSSRGLRSFSYEQYF. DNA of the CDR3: TGTGCCACCAGCAGCTCGAGTAGGGGGTTAAGGTCCTTCTCCTACGAGCAGTACTTC.

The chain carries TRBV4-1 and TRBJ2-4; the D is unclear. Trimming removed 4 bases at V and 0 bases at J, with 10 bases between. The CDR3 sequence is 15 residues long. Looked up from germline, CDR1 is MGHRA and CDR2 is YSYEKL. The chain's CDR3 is CASSLIALAKNIQYF. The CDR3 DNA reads TGCGCCAGCAGCCTAATAGCTTTAGCCAAAAACATTCAGTACTTC.

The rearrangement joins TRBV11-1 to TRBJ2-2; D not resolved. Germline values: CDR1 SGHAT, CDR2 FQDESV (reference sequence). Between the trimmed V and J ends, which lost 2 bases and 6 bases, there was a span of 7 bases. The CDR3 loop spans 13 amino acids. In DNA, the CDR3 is TGTGCCAGCAGCTTATGGGCTGCCGGGGAGCTGTTTTTT. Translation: CASSLWAAGELFF.

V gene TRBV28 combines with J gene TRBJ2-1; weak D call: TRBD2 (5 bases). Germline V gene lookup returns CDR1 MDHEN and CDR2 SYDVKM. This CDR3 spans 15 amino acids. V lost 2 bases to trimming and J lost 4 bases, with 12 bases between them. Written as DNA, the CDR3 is TGTGCCAGCAGTTTAAGTCCTAGCAGATACAATGAGCAGTTCTTC. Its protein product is CASSLSPSRYNEQFF.

The CDR3 reads CASSPAPGLVSDTQYF. The CDR3, as DNA: TGTGCCAGCAGCCCCGCCCCGGGACTAGTATCAGATACGCAGTATTTT. The chain has TRBV9 and TRBJ2-3; 8 nucleotides agree with TRBD2. The CDR3 runs to 16 residues. The V gene's germline CDR1 is SGDLS and CDR2 YYNGEE. J lost 4 bases, V lost 4 bases, and 11 bases had no gene match.

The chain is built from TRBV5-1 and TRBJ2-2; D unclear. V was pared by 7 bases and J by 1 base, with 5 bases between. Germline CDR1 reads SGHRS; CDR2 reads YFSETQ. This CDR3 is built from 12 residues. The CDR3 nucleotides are TGCGCCAGCGGCAAGAACACCGGGGAGCTGTTTTTT. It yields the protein CASGKNTGELFF. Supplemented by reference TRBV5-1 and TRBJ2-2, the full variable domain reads KAGVTQTPRYLIKTRGQQVTLSCSPISGHRSVSWYQQTPGQGLQFLFEYFSETQRNKGNFPGRFSGRQFSNSRSEMNVSTLELGDSALYLCASGKNTGELFFGEGSRLTVL.

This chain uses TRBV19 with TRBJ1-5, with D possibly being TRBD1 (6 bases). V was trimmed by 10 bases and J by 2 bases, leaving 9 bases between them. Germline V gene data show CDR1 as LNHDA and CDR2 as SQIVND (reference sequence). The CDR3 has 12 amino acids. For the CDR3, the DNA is TGTGCCACCAGGGGTGGCAATCAGCCCCAGCATTTT. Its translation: CATRGGNQPQHF.

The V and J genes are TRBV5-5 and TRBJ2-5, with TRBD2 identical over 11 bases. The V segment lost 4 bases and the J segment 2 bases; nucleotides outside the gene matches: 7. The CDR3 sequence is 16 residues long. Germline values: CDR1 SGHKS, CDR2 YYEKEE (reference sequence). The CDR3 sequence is CASSPAVAGGQETQYF. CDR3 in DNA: TGTGCCAGCAGCCCTGCGGTAGCGGGAGGGCAAGAGACCCAGTACTTC.

The CDR3 region has the DNA TGTGCCAGCAGACCCGCCCTATACAGGGGTAGCGGTCTTGGGGATGGCTACACCTTC. Its translation is CASRPALYRGSGLGDGYTF. V is TRBV27 and J is TRBJ1-2; TRBD1 aligns across 7 bases. Germline CDR1 MNHEY, CDR2 SMNVEV (reference sequence). There are 19 residues in the CDR3. The V segment lost 6 bases and the J segment 6 bases; nucleotides outside the gene matches: 25.

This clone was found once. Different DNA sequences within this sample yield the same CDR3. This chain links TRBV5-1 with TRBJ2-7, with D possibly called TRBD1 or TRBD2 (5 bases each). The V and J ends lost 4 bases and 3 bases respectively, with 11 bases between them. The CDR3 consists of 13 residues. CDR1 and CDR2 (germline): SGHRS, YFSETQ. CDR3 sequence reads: CASSLGRLYEQYF. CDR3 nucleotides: TGCGCCAGCAGCCTGGGACGGCTCTACGAGCAGTACTTC. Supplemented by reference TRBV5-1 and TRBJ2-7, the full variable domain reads KAGVTQTPRYLIKTRGQQVTLSCSPISGHRSVSWYQQTPGQGLQFLFEYFSETQRNKGNFPGRFSGRQFSNSRSEMNVSTLELGDSALYLCASSLGRLYEQYFGPGTRLTVT.

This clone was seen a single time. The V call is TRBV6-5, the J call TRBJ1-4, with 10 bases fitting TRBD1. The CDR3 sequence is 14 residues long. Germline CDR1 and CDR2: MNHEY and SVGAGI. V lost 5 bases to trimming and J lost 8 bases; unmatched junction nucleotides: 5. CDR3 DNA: TGTGCCAGCAGTCTCTGGACAGGGGGGGAAAAACTGTTTTTT. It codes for CASSLWTGGEKLFF.

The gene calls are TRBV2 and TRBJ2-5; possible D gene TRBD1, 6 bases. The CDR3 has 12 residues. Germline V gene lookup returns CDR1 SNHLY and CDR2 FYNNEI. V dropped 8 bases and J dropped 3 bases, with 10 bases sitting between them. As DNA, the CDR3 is TGTGCCAGCGCTAGGACAGAAGAGACCCAGTACTTC. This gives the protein CASARTEETQYF.

In nucleotides, the CDR3 is TGTGCCAGCAGCCAAGAAGGCCGGGCTAGGCCTGGCTATGAGCAGTTCTTC. This codes for CASSQEGRARPGYEQFF. The chain uses TRBV7-8 and TRBJ2-1, with no clear D. Between the trimmed V and J ends, which lost 5 bases and 8 bases, there was a span of 25 bases. This CDR3 is built from 17 residues. Germline V CDR1 and CDR2: SGHVS, FQNEAQ.

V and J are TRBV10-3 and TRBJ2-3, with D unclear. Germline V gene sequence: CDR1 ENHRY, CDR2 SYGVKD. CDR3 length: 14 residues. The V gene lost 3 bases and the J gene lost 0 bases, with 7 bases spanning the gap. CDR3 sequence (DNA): TGTGCCATCAGTGACCTCGCTAGCACAGATACGCAGTATTTT. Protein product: CAISDLASTDTQYF.

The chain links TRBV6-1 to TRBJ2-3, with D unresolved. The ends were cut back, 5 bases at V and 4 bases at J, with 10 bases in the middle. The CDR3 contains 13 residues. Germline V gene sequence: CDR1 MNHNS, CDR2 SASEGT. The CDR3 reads CASSHDRPDTQYF. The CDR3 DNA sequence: TGTGCCAGCAGTCACGACCGGCCAGATACGCAGTATTTT.

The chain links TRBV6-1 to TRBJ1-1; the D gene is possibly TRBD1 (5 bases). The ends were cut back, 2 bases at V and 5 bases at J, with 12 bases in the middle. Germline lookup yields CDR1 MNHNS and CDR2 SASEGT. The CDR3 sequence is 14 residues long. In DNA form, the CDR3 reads TGTGCCAGCAGTGAATTTGGCGGGGGAACTGAAGCTTTCTTT. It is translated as CASSEFGGGTEAFF.

In DNA form, the CDR3 reads TGCGCCAGCAGCCCCTGGACGGGGGGCGAGCAGTACTTC. Encoded protein: CASSPWTGGEQYF. V usage is TRBV5-1 and J usage is TRBJ2-7, with 7 bases that match TRBD2. Trimming at V came to 4 bases and at J to 6 bases, leaving 7 bases not matched to a gene. The CDR3 spans 13 residues. CDR1 is SGHRS and CDR2 is YFSETQ in the germline V gene.

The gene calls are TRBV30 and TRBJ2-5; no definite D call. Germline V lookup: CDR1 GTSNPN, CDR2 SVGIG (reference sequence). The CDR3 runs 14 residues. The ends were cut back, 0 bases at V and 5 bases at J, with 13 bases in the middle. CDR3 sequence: CAWSVHQLEETQYF. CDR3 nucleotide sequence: TGTGCCTGGAGTGTACATCAATTAGAGGAGACCCAGTACTTC.

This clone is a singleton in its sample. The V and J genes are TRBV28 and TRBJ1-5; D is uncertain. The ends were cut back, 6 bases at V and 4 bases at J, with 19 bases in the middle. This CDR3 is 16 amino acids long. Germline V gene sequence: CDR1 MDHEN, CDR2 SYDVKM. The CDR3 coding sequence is TGTGCCAGCAGATCCAAGTCCCGGGCGCAGAATCAGCCCCAGCATTTT. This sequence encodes CASRSKSRAQNQPQHF.

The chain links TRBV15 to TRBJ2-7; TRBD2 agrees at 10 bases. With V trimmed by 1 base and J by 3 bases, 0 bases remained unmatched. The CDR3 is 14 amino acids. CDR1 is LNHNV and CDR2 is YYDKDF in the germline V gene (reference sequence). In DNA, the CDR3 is TGTGCCACCAGCAGAGTAGCGGGAGGCTACGAGCAGTACTTC. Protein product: CATSRVAGGYEQYF.

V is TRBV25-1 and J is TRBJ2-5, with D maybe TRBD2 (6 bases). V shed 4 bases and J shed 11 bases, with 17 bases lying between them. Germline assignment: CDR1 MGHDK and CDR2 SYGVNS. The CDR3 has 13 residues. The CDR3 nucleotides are TGTGCCAGCAGTGGGATCTCTAACCGGGAGCAGTACTTC. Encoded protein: CASSGISNREQYF.